These 3 T cell receptor beta chains share one sample of origin, sequenced in a study of cytomegalovirus exposure and HLA in healthy donors. Researchers ran the PCR with 60 Vbeta and 13 Jbeta primers. Clones were read by immunoSEQ multiplex PCR, and TCRdb kept only the in-frame ones, dropping some. The data show about 110,000 clones, about 70% seen once. Sequencing input: PBMCs. The receptors here all came from a young woman in good health and CMV-seronegative.

The CDR3 is CASSQEGPTLAYEQYF. CDR3 sequence (DNA): TGCGCCAGCAGCCAAGAGGGGCCAACCTTGGCCTACGAGCAGTACTTC. The rearrangement joins TRBV4-3 to TRBJ2-7; tentative D call: TRBD1 (5 bases). The V gene's germline CDR1 is LGHNA and CDR2 YSLEER. The V end lost 0 bases, the J end lost 2 bases, and 14 bases lay between the germline ends. The CDR3 has 16 residues.

The chain recombines TRBV19 with TRBJ2-7, with D hard to call. The CDR3 is 12 residues long. Trimming pared 6 bases from V and 2 bases from J, leaving 8 bases between. The germline gives CDR1 LNHDA, CDR2 SQIVND (reference sequence). CDR3 sequence (DNA): TGTGCCAGTAGCCTACGCCCCTACGAGCAGTACTTC. It codes for CASSLRPYEQYF.

The gene calls are TRBV4-1 and TRBJ1-2; D not certain. The CDR3 is made up of 16 amino acids. Per the germline V gene, CDR1 is MGHRA and CDR2 is YSYEKL. The V end was cut by 4 bases, the J end by 2 bases, with 17 bases between. DNA of the CDR3: TGCGCCAGCAGCCGCGACTCGGGGTTGCTAAACTATGGCTACACCTTC. Translating it yields CASSRDSGLLNYGYTF.